These 18 T cell receptor beta chains were sequenced from one sample in a study of blood T cell repertoires in COVID-19. Here immunoSEQ multiplex PCR was the method, and the copy in TCRdb shows in-frame clones only, minus some. Found here are hundreds of thousands of clones, about 94% of them singletons; the top ten hold around 0.84%. The sequencing sample was made of peripheral blood. These receptors were obtained from a man in his fifties or sixties with COVID-19, enrolled during active disease.

This rearrangement joins TRBV21-1 to TRBJ2-3; the table assigns TRBD2, which was not confirmed against the DNA. TRBV21-1 is listed as a pseudogene. This CDR3 is built from 17 residues. CDR3 in DNA: TGTGCCAGCAGCCTAAATGTTAAGCGGGGGGGTAGAGATACGCAGTATTTT. Its translation is CASSLNVKRGGRDTQYF.

This chain links TRBV7-9 with TRBJ1-6, with unresolved D. Deletions cut 4 bases from V and 9 bases from J, with 13 bases between. Germline assignment: CDR1 SEHNR and CDR2 FQNEAQ (reference sequence). This CDR3 region has 14 residues. In nucleotides, the CDR3 is TGTGCCAGCAGCTCCGAGCGAGGAACTTCACCCCTCCACTTT. This sequence encodes CASSSERGTSPLHF.

V and J are TRBV6-2 or TRBV6-3 and TRBJ1-5; possibly TRBD1 for D (6 bases). CDR1 is MNHEY, CDR2 SVGEGT, per germline. This CDR3 has 17 amino acids. V lost 5 bases and J 8 bases, leaving 25 bases between the germline ends. CDR3 region: CASSLVRVSTGLKPQHF. The CDR3 region has the DNA TGTGCCAGCAGTCTGGTAAGAGTATCAACAGGGTTAAAGCCCCAGCATTTT.

The V gene is TRBV6-4, the J gene TRBJ2-1; TRBD2 matches at 8 bases. Germline V CDR1 and CDR2: MRHNA, SNTAGT. The CDR3 is made up of 15 amino acids. V trimming: 2 bases; J trimming: 2 bases; junction bases outside the gene matches: 2. CDR3 coding DNA: TGTGCCAGCAGTGACACTAGCGGTGCCTACAATGAGCAGTTCTTC. Translating gives CASSDTSGAYNEQFF.

This sequence joins TRBV7-9 and TRBJ2-1; D is possibly TRBD2 (6 bases). The CDR3 totals 14 residues. Trimming pared 0 bases from V and 6 bases from J, leaving 9 bases between. Germline CDR1 SEHNR, CDR2 FQNEAQ (reference sequence). CDR3 nucleotide sequence: TGTGCCAGCAGCTTAGCGACTAGGACCAATGAGCAGTTCTTC. Translating it yields CASSLATRTNEQFF.

The chain combines TRBV11-2 with TRBJ1-1, with D maybe TRBD1 (5 bases). Germline V gives CDR1 SGHAT, CDR2 FQNNGV. The CDR3 length is 16 residues. Trimming pared 5 bases from V and 3 bases from J, leaving 19 bases between. CDR3 coding DNA: TGTGCCAGCAGCCGGGACTCCATTGGGGGGTACACTGAAGCTTTCTTT. This sequence encodes CASSRDSIGGYTEAFF. Full variable domain (outside the CDR3, taken from reference TRBV11-2 and TRBJ1-1): EAGVAQSPRYKIIEKRQSVAFWCNPISGHATLYWYQQILGQGPKLLIQFQNNGVVDDSQLPKDRFSAERLKGVDSTLKIQPAKLEDSAVYLCASSRDSIGGYTEAFFGQGTRLTVV.

The V and J genes are TRBV5-8 and TRBJ1-1; no definite D call. In germline, CDR1 is SGHTS, CDR2 YDEGEE. This CDR3 has 15 residues. The V end lost 2 bases, the J end lost 1 base, and 12 bases lay between the germline ends. CDR3 residues: CASSFRPTSNTEAFF. The CDR3 bases are TGTGCCAGCAGCTTCCGACCGACATCGAACACTGAAGCTTTCTTT.

The chain combines TRBV3-1 (or the pseudogene TRBV3-2) with TRBJ1-3; D gene unclear. V lost 0 bases, J lost 0 bases, and 6 bases lay in between. The CDR3 loop spans 15 amino acids. The germline V gene has CDR1 LGHDT and CDR2 YNNKEL (reference sequence). The CDR3 loop is CASSQDDFSGNTIYF. The CDR3 DNA reads as TGTGCCAGCAGCCAAGATGACTTCTCTGGAAACACCATATATTTT.

The chain links TRBV6-5 to TRBJ1-1, with D unresolved. Germline V CDR1 and CDR2: MNHEY, SVGAGI. The CDR3 loop spans 14 amino acids. Trimming left V 0 bases short and J 5 bases short, with 10 bases between. The CDR3 DNA follows: TGTGCCAGCAGTTACTCGGACTTAAAGACTGAAGCTTTCTTT. Residues: CASSYSDLKTEAFF.

The rearrangement uses TRBV3-1 (or the pseudogene TRBV3-2) and TRBJ2-5, with D possibly TRBD1 on 5 matching bases. Trimming took 0 bases from V and 7 from J, leaving 15 bases between them. The CDR3 is 15 residues long. Germline lookup yields CDR1 LGHDT and CDR2 YNNKEL (reference sequence). Written as DNA, the CDR3 is TGTGCCAGCAGCCAAGATCCCGCTACAGGATGGACCCAGTACTTC. It codes for CASSQDPATGWTQYF.

This chain connects TRBV6-2 or TRBV6-3 to TRBJ2-7; D ambiguous. The CDR3 sequence is 14 residues long. V was clipped by 2 bases and J by 2 bases, with 10 bases between them. In germline, CDR1 is MNHEY, CDR2 SVGEGT. CDR3 amino acids: CASSYPLKTYEQYF. For the CDR3, the DNA is TGTGCCAGCAGTTACCCACTAAAGACCTACGAGCAGTACTTC.

CDR3 coding DNA: TGTGCCATCATCCCGGGACAGGGTTACTCTGGGGCCAACGTCCTGACTTTC. This sequence encodes CAIIPGQGYSGANVLTF. The chain joins TRBV7-2 to TRBJ2-6; 9 positions match TRBD1. Germline CDR1 SGHTA, CDR2 FQGNSA. The trim removed 10 bases at V and 0 bases at J, leaving 10 bases unmatched. The CDR3 is made up of 17 amino acids.

The chain recombines TRBV7-2 with TRBJ1-5; D perhaps matches TRBD1 (5 bases). The V end lost 2 bases, the J end lost 0 bases, and 11 bases lay between the germline ends. Germline CDR1 is SGHTA and CDR2 is FQGNSA. This CDR3 has 16 residues. The CDR3 loop reads CASSLSRASSNQPQHF. The CDR3 nucleotides read TGTGCCAGCAGCTTATCCAGGGCATCTAGCAATCAGCCCCAGCATTTT. Drawing the rest from reference TRBV7-2 and TRBJ1-5, the complete variable domain is GAGVSQSPSNKVTEKGKDVELRCDPISGHTALYWYRQSLGQGLEFLIYFQGNSAPDKSGLPSDRFSAERTGGSVSTLTIQRTQQEDSAVYLCASSLSRASSNQPQHFGDGTRLSIL.

The V gene is TRBV6-6, the J gene TRBJ2-7; weak D call: TRBD2 (6 bases). CDR1 is MNHNY and CDR2 is SVGAGI in the germline V gene (reference sequence). Between the trimmed V and J ends, which lost 6 bases and 0 bases, there was a span of 12 bases. The CDR3 extends over 14 amino acids. The CDR3 sequence: CASRRDGNSYEQYF. In DNA, the CDR3 is TGTGCCAGCAGGCGGGACGGAAACTCCTACGAGCAGTACTTC.

The chain couples TRBV19 to TRBJ1-2; 10 positions agree with TRBD1. Looked up from germline, CDR1 is LNHDA and CDR2 is SQIVND (reference sequence). J gave up 8 bases and V 10 bases, and 13 bases lay outside the gene matches. The CDR3 length is 14 residues. The CDR3 loop is CATRDRGTKGGYTF. For the CDR3, the DNA is TGTGCCACCCGGGACAGGGGAACTAAGGGAGGCTACACCTTC. Full variable domain (rest looked up from reference TRBV19 and TRBJ1-2): DGGITQSPKYLFRKEGQNVTLSCEQNLNHDAMYWYRQDPGQGLRLIYYSQIVNDFQKGDIAEGYSVSREKKESFPLTVTSAQKNPTAFYLCATRDRGTKGGYTFGSGTRLTVV.

V is TRBV7-9 and J is TRBJ2-2, with a tentative D call TRBD1 (6 bases). The CDR3 loop spans 16 amino acids. V was pared by 5 bases and J by 6 bases, with 19 bases between. From germline, CDR1 is SEHNR and CDR2 FQNEAQ (reference sequence). CDR3 loop: CASSGYGTSRPGELFF. The DNA for the CDR3 is TGTGCCAGCAGCGGCTACGGGACAAGTCGACCCGGGGAGCTGTTTTTT.

This CDR3 is CASRAGQGSDTQYF. CDR3 sequence (DNA): TGTGCCAGCAGGGCTGGACAGGGATCAGATACGCAGTATTTT. The chain joins TRBV2 to TRBJ2-3, with 8 nucleotides matching TRBD1. Trimming took 6 bases from V and 4 from J; bases not matched to a gene: 6. CDR1 SNHLY and CDR2 FYNNEI come from the germline V gene. There are 14 residues in the CDR3.

The chain couples TRBV4-1 to TRBJ1-5; 10 bases are shared with TRBD1. V dropped 3 bases and J dropped 0; count of bases not matched to a gene: 2. This CDR3 comprises 16 residues. The germline gives CDR1 MGHRA, CDR2 YSYEKL. The CDR3 protein is CASSHRDRGSNQPQHF. Written as DNA, the CDR3 is TGCGCCAGCAGCCATCGGGACAGGGGTAGCAATCAGCCCCAGCATTTT.